This TCR beta chain is drawn from a study of blood T cells in healthy people across ages. Regarding the study as a whole: In the absence of known donor CMV status, changes in expanded clonotypes were possibly confounded.

Through a sample-barcoded 5' primer and a J-beta primer mix, a second PCR was run for roughly 7 to 11 cycles. TCRdb itself ran the 5' RACE reads through MiXCR, one entry per CDR3 protein. The data show over 600,000 distinct CDR3 sequences, roughly three fifths seen once. Turning to this clonotype: Its antigen is as yet unknown.

V was clipped by 3 bases and J by 11 bases; unmatched bases: 9. CDR1 and CDR2 from the germline V gene are ENHRY and SYGVKD. The CDR3 has 14 residues. The sample taken for sequencing was blood. The chain employs TRBV10-3 and TRBJ2-5, with 10 bases that match TRBD2. The clonotype comes from a middle-aged man in good health. CDR3 DNA sequence: TGTGCCATCAGTGAAGCGGGGGGGCCAGATGAGCAGTACTTC. Translated: CAISEAGGPDEQYF.